What follows are 26 T cell receptor beta chains derived from one specimen sequenced in a study of blood T cell repertoires in COVID-19 (TCRdb year 2020). Libraries were prepared through the immunoSEQ multiplex PCR assay. TCRdb carries this immuneACCESS record with in-frame sequences only. Its versions omit some clonotypes, under half of them owing to an unresolved V gene in the studies checked, with the rest unexplained. This sample gives some 300,000 clones in total; 85% to 90% of them show up just once. Roughly 2.9% of the sample comes from the top ten. Material for sequencing was PBMCs or T cells enriched from blood (not recorded which). Every receptor here comes from a woman between 50 and 59 years old who had been exposed to COVID-19.

This chain uses TRBV9 with TRBJ1-1, with D possibly matching TRBD1 (5 bases). This CDR3 has 13 amino acids. In germline, CDR1 is SGDLS, CDR2 YYNGEE. Between the trimmed V and J ends, which lost 0 bases and 11 bases, there was a span of 14 bases. The CDR3 is CASSVGTSGYAFF. The CDR3 region has the DNA TGTGCCAGCAGCGTAGGGACATCCGGGTATGCTTTCTTT.

The chain employs TRBV27 and TRBJ1-6; D is unclear. This CDR3 has 13 amino acids. Germline CDR1 MNHEY, CDR2 SMNVEV (reference sequence). Between the trimmed V and J ends, which lost 3 bases and 6 bases, there was a span of 6 bases. DNA of the CDR3: TGTGCCAGCAGTTTTAACTTTAATTCACCCCTCCACTTT. Protein product: CASSFNFNSPLHF.

V and J are TRBV27 and TRBJ2-1; 9 nucleotides line up with TRBD2. J lost 0 bases, V lost 9 bases, and 6 bases had no gene match. This CDR3 spans 15 amino acids. Germline V gene lookup returns CDR1 MNHEY and CDR2 SMNVEV (reference sequence). CDR3 coding DNA: TGTGCCAGAAGGACTAGCGAGAGCTCCTACAATGAGCAGTTCTTC. Residues: CARRTSESSYNEQFF.

The CDR3 DNA is TGTGCCAGCAGAGAACAGCCGAACACTGAAGCTTTCTTT. Its protein product is CASREQPNTEAFF. The chain carries TRBV4-2 and TRBJ1-1; D uncertain. With 6 bases removed from V and 1 base from J, the gap between germline ends came to 9 bases. The CDR3 spans 13 residues. Germline loops: CDR1 LGHNA, CDR2 YNFKEQ.

The genes are TRBV27 and TRBJ1-2; D call uncertain. Germline V gene sequence: CDR1 MNHEY, CDR2 SMNVEV (reference sequence). The CDR3 spans 11 residues. V gave up 9 bases and J gave up 4 bases, with 9 bases separating them. The DNA of the CDR3 is TGTGCCAGAGCACGGGGCTATGGCTACACCTTC. This gives the protein CARARGYGYTF.

Regarding this clone: Other DNA sequences from this sample encode an identical CDR3 as well. This chain uses TRBV27 with TRBJ2-3, with a possible D match to TRBD2 (6 bases). The CDR3 runs to 13 residues. Germline V gene lookup returns CDR1 MNHEY and CDR2 SMNVEV (reference sequence). Deletions cut 7 bases from V and 3 bases from J, with 11 bases between. Here the CDR3 reads CASMRRGTDTQYF. CDR3 coding DNA: TGTGCCAGCATGCGGAGGGGTACAGATACGCAGTATTTT.

This clone was seen only once. The chain links TRBV7-2 to TRBJ1-1; 7 positions match TRBD1. Per germline, CDR1 SGHTA and CDR2 FQGNSA. The CDR3 has 14 amino acids. The V segment lost 6 bases and the J segment 4 bases; nucleotides outside the gene matches: 8. The CDR3 DNA sequence: TGTGCCAGCAGGAAGGGGGCTGCCATCACTGAAGCTTTCTTT. Its protein is CASRKGAAITEAFF.

This chain joins TRBV7-2 and TRBJ2-7; tentative D call: TRBD2 (6 bases). The CDR3 totals 17 residues. Per the germline V gene, CDR1 is SGHTA and CDR2 is FQGNSA. The germline V and J ends were trimmed by 1 base and 4 bases, with 20 bases remaining between them. CDR3 residues: CASSLEGRGRSVYEQYF. The CDR3 coding sequence is TGTGCCAGCAGCTTAGAGGGACGGGGGAGATCGGTGTACGAGCAGTACTTC.

This clone has more than one count but fewer than ten. This chain links TRBV5-1 with TRBJ2-1; TRBD2 aligns across 13 bases. Germline trimming cut 4 bases from V and 4 bases from J; bases unmatched to any gene: 5. Germline assignment: CDR1 SGHRS and CDR2 YFSETQ. The CDR3 spans 16 residues. The CDR3 nucleotides read TGCGCCAGCAGCCTACGGACTAGCGGGGGTTACAATGAGCAGTTCTTC. Its protein product is CASSLRTSGGYNEQFF.

The genes are TRBV19 and TRBJ1-1, with TRBD1 matching over 8 bases. Germline CDR1 and CDR2: LNHDA and SQIVND (reference sequence). V gave up 4 bases and J gave up 7 bases; unmatched junction bases: 8. The CDR3 length is 14 residues. The CDR3 loop is CASSSSSGTGEAFF. CDR3 DNA: TGTGCCAGTAGTAGCAGCTCCGGGACAGGTGAAGCTTTCTTT.

The gene calls are TRBV4-1 and TRBJ1-6; 9 nucleotides align to TRBD1. V dropped 1 base and J dropped 7; count of bases not matched to a gene: 2. This CDR3 spans 15 amino acids. In germline, CDR1 is MGHRA, CDR2 YSYEKL. In DNA form, the CDR3 reads TGCGCCAGCAGCCAAGCAGGGACAGGGAATTCACCCCTCCACTTT. It codes for CASSQAGTGNSPLHF.

This clone was observed a few times. In nucleotides, the CDR3 is TGCGCCAGCAGCTTACCCGAAAGATACAGGGAGGGTGGCTACACCTTC. Translating it yields CASSLPERYREGGYTF. V is TRBV5-1 and J is TRBJ1-2, with a weak D call TRBD1 (6 bases). The germline V gene has CDR1 SGHRS and CDR2 YFSETQ. The V end was cut by 2 bases, the J end by 7 bases, with 21 bases between. There are 16 residues in the CDR3. The complete variable domain, with remaining parts taken from reference TRBV5-1 and TRBJ1-2, reads KAGVTQTPRYLIKTRGQQVTLSCSPISGHRSVSWYQQTPGQGLQFLFEYFSETQRNKGNFPGRFSGRQFSNSRSEMNVSTLELGDSALYLCASSLPERYREGGYTFGSGTRLTVV.

The chain uses TRBV6-1 and TRBJ1-1, with D possibly TRBD1 on 6 matching bases. Trimming took off 2 bases at V and 10 bases at J, with 11 bases between the two ends. The CDR3 consists of 12 residues. The germline gives CDR1 MNHNS, CDR2 SASEGT. CDR3 sequence: CASSERGYRAFF. DNA of the CDR3: TGTGCCAGCAGTGAAAGGGGGTACCGAGCTTTCTTT.

J is TRBJ1-2 and V is TRBV28; the match to TRBD1 covers 7 bases. Germline lookup yields CDR1 MDHEN and CDR2 SYDVKM. V was pared by 5 bases and J by 7 bases, with 16 bases of the junction left unmatched. This CDR3 is built from 16 residues. CDR3 loop: CASSIPGVRQGGGYTF. For the CDR3, the DNA is TGTGCCAGCAGTATCCCCGGGGTTCGACAGGGTGGTGGCTACACCTTC.

A word on this clone: This same CDR3 is encoded by further DNA sequences in the sample. V gene TRBV3-1 (or the pseudogene TRBV3-2) combines with J gene TRBJ1-5, with 8 bases matching TRBD1. This CDR3 has 15 residues. Trimming cost V 3 bases and J 2 bases; bases outside gene matches: 3. Germline lookup yields CDR1 LGHDT and CDR2 YNNKEL (reference sequence). As DNA, the CDR3 is TGTGCCAGCAGCCAGGAGACAGGGGGCAATCAGCCCCAGCATTTT. Its translation: CASSQETGGNQPQHF.

V usage is TRBV18 and J usage is TRBJ1-1, with 8 bases fitting TRBD1. This CDR3 has 15 residues. Trimming cost V 0 bases and J 1 base; bases outside gene matches: 1. Per germline, CDR1 KGHSH and CDR2 LQKENI. CDR3 in amino acids: CASSPPGQGNTEAFF. In DNA, the CDR3 is TGTGCCAGCTCACCACCAGGACAGGGGAACACTGAAGCTTTCTTT.

This clone came up a few times. The chain links TRBV25-1 to TRBJ1-6; a possible D gene is TRBD1 (5 bases). The V gene's germline CDR1 is MGHDK and CDR2 SYGVNS. V lost 4 bases to trimming and J lost 9 bases, with 10 bases between them. The CDR3 totals 13 residues. CDR3 bases: TGTGCCAGCAGTGTGCGGGGGGTTTCACCCCTCCACTTT. The encoded protein is CASSVRGVSPLHF.

The chain joins TRBV27 to TRBJ1-2, with a possible D match to TRBD1 (6 bases). V lost 2 bases and J lost 5, with 12 bases in between. Germline V lookup: CDR1 MNHEY, CDR2 SMNVEV (reference sequence). The length of the CDR3 is 14 residues. The CDR3 DNA reads as TGTGCCAGCAGTTTAAGGGGGGGGTTGTATGGCTACACCTTC. Amino acids: CASSLRGGLYGYTF.

V is TRBV7-6 and J is TRBJ2-7; a possible D gene is TRBD2 (6 bases). Germline-derived CDR1 and CDR2 are SGHVS and FNYEAQ. Trimming took off 5 bases at V and 0 bases at J, with 17 bases between the two ends. This CDR3 is built from 16 residues. CDR3 DNA sequence: TGTGCCAGCAGCCCCTTCGCGGGGTCCAGCTCCTACGAGCAGTACTTC. As protein: CASSPFAGSSSYEQYF.

This clone has just one count. This chain joins TRBV5-1 and TRBJ1-2; TRBD1 matches 12 bases. V gave up 4 bases and J gave up 4 bases; unmatched junction bases: 5. CDR1 SGHRS and CDR2 YFSETQ come from the germline V gene. CDR3 length equals 15 residues. CDR3 sequence (DNA): TGCGCCAGCAGCCCGGGGACAGGGGGCATCTATGGCTACACCTTC. Protein: CASSPGTGGIYGYTF.

This clone appeared many times. The chain has TRBV6-5 and TRBJ2-5; D possibly corresponds to TRBD1 (5 bases). Germline V gene lookup returns CDR1 MNHEY and CDR2 SVGAGI. CDR3 size: 14 residues. V lost 6 bases to trimming and J lost 1 base, with 12 bases between them. DNA of the CDR3: TGTGCCAGCAGCCACTGGGGCCCCCAAGAGACCCAGTACTTC. Protein product: CASSHWGPQETQYF.

The J gene is TRBJ2-2, the V gene TRBV6-4, with D perhaps TRBD1 (6 bases). Trimming took off 0 bases at V and 2 bases at J, with 7 bases between the two ends. Germline CDR1 is MRHNA and CDR2 is SNTAGT. CDR3 length: 15 amino acids. CDR3 in amino acids: CASSDSGQNTGELFF. The DNA of the CDR3 is TGTGCCAGCAGTGACTCGGGACAAAACACCGGGGAGCTGTTTTTT.

This rearrangement joins TRBV7-2 to TRBJ2-7; 8 bases are a match to TRBD2. Germline V gene data show CDR1 as SGHTA and CDR2 as FQGNSA. The CDR3 extends over 15 amino acids. Trimming took 1 base from V and 9 from J; bases not matched to a gene: 11. CDR3 sequence: CASSLEGGGQPTQYF. The DNA of the CDR3 is TGTGCCAGCAGCTTAGAGGGCGGGGGGCAACCGACGCAGTACTTC.

The chain joins TRBV6-4 to TRBJ1-2; 7 positions agree with TRBD1. V was pared by 0 bases and J by 6 bases, with 7 bases of the junction left unmatched. This CDR3 comprises 15 residues. The germline gives CDR1 MRHNA, CDR2 SNTAGT. The chain's CDR3 is CASSDSNRGGDGYTF. Written as DNA, the CDR3 is TGTGCCAGCAGTGACTCGAACAGGGGAGGAGATGGCTACACCTTC.

This clone was detected a few times. This rearrangement joins TRBV2 to TRBJ1-5, with TRBD1 matching 9 bases. J lost 5 bases, V lost 5 bases, and 4 bases had no gene match. Per the germline V gene, CDR1 is SNHLY and CDR2 is FYNNEI. The CDR3 is made up of 14 amino acids. The CDR3 loop reads CASSPDRGDQPQHF. CDR3 nucleotide sequence: TGTGCCAGCAGTCCTGACAGGGGGGATCAGCCCCAGCATTTT.

J is TRBJ1-1 and V is TRBV7-8, with D uncertain. V lost 5 bases to trimming and J lost 1 base, with 8 bases between them. CDR3 length equals 13 residues. Germline CDR1 and CDR2: SGHVS and FQNEAQ. CDR3 in DNA: TGTGCCAGCAGCCCCCCGTGGAACACTGAAGCTTTCTTT. This translates into CASSPPWNTEAFF.